The entry that follows covers one T cell receptor beta chain sequence. Its antigen remains unidentified. The sample belongs to a study of monozygotic twins with inflammatory bowel disease. Whole-study results and caveats: IBD-affected twins scored below their healthy co-twins in TCRbeta diversity (inverse Simpson). Added variability in patient repertoires may stem from differing immunosuppressive treatments. Especially with disease activity, IBD patients shared fewer clonotypes with others than healthy twins did.

This CDR3 is 13 amino acids long. Germline CDR1 and CDR2: SGHRS and YFSETQ. TCRdb reprocessed the 5' RACE reads and stores each CDR3 protein as one record, lacking DNA. This sample's table reports 300,000 to 350,000 distinct CDR3 sequences. This chain connects TRBV5-1 to TRBJ2-1; the D call from TCRdb, TRBD2, cannot be confirmed without DNA. This sequence was found in a human donor with ulcerative colitis or Crohn's disease, or a healthy co-twin of an affected twin (not recorded which). Specimen: blood. This CDR3 is CASSLGLGYEQFF.